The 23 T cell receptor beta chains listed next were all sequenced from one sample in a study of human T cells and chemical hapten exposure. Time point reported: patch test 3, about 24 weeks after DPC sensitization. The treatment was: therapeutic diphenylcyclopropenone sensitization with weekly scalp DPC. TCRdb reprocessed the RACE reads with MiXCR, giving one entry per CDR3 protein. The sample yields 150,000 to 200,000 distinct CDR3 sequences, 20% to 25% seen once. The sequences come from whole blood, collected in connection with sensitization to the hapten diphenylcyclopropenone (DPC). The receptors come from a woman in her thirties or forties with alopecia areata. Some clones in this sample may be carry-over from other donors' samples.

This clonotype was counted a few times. CDR3 nucleotides: TGTGCCACCAGGCCGAGGGACGCCGTAACCGAGTGGGAGCAGTTCTTC. It codes for CATRPRDAVTEWEQFF. The rearrangement joins TRBV24-1 to TRBJ2-1, with D perhaps being TRBD1 or TRBD2 (5 bases each). Trimming shortened V by 7 bases and J by 10 bases, and 25 bases separated the two germline ends. The CDR3 is 16 amino acids. Germline values: CDR1 KGHDR, CDR2 SFDVKD.

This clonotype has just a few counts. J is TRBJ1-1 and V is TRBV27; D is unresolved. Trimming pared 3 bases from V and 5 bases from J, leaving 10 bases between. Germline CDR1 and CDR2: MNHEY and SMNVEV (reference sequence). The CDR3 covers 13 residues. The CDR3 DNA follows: TGTGCCAGCAGTTTCCGTTCCGGGACTGAAGCTTTCTTT. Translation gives CASSFRSGTEAFF.

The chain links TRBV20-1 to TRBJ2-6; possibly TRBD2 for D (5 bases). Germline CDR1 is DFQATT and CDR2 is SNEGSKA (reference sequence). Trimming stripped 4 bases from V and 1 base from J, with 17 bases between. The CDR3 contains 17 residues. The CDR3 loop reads CSAIETRVLSGANVLTF. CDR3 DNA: TGCAGTGCTATAGAAACTAGAGTTCTATCTGGGGCCAACGTCCTGACTTTC.

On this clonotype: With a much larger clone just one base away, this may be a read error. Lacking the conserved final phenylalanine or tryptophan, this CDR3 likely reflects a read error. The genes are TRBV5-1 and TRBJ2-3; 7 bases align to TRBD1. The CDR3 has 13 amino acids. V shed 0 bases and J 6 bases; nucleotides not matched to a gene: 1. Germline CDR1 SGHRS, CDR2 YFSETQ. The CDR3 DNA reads TGCGCCAGCAGCTTGGAGGGGGCGGATACGCAGTATTTG. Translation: CASSLEGADTQYL.

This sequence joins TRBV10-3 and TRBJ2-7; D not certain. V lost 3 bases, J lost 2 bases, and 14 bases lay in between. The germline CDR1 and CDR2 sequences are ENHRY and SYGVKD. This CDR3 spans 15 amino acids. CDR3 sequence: CAISDTDTSPYEQYF. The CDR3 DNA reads TGTGCCATCAGTGATACAGACACCTCGCCCTACGAGCAGTACTTC.

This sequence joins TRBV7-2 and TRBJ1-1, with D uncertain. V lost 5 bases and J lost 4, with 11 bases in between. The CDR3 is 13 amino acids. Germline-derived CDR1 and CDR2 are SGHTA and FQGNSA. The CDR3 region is CASSERKGTEAFF. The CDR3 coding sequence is TGTGCCAGCAGCGAAAGAAAGGGCACTGAAGCTTTCTTT.

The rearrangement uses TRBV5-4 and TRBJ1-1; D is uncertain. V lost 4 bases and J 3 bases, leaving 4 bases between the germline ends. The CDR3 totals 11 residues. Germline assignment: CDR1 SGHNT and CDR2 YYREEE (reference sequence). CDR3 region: CASSDYTEAFF. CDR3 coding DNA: TGTGCCAGCAGCGATTACACTGAAGCTTTCTTT.

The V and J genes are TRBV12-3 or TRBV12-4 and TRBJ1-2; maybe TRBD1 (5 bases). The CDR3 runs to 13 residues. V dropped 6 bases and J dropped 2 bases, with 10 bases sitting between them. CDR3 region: CASSIRDNYGYTF. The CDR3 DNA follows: TGTGCCAGCAGCATCCGGGACAACTATGGCTACACCTTC.

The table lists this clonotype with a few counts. The CDR3 sequence is CASSSTGGVNEQFF. The DNA of the CDR3 is TGTGCCAGCAGTTCGACAGGGGGCGTCAATGAGCAGTTCTTC. This sequence joins TRBV6-5 and TRBJ2-1; 10 positions match TRBD1. V shed 4 bases, J shed 6 bases, and the junction held 3 bases outside the gene matches. The CDR3 sequence is 14 residues long. Germline V gene sequence: CDR1 MNHEY, CDR2 SVGAGI.

CDR3 amino acids: CASSPRTGRLQETQYF. Here the CDR3 DNA reads TGTGCCAGCAGTCCCCGGACAGGGCGCCTCCAAGAGACCCAGTACTTC. The V call is TRBV27, the J call TRBJ2-5, with 8 nucleotides matching TRBD1. The V gene's germline CDR1 is MNHEY and CDR2 SMNVEV (reference sequence). The trim removed 5 bases at V and 1 base at J, leaving 9 bases unmatched. The CDR3 sequence is 16 residues long.

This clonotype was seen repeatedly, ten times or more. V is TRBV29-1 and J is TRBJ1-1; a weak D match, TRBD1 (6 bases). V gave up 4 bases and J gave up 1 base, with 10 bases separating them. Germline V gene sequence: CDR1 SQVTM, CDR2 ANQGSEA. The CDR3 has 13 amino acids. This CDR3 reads CSVGRTANTEAFF. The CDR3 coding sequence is TGCAGCGTTGGTAGGACAGCGAACACTGAAGCTTTCTTT.

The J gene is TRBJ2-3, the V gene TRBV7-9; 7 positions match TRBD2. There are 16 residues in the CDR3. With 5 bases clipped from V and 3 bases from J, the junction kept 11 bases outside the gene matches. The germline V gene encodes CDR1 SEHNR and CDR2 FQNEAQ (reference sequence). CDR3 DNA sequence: TGTGCCAGCAGCCCCGTGGGAGGGCCTGCTACAGATACGCAGTATTTT. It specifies CASSPVGGPATDTQYF.

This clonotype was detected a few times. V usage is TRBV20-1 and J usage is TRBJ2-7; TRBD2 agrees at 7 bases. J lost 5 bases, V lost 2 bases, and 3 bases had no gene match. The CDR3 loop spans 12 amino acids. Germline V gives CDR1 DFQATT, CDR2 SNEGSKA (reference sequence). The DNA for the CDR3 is TGCAGTGCTAGAAAGGGAGGGGACGAGCAGTACTTC. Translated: CSARKGGDEQYF.

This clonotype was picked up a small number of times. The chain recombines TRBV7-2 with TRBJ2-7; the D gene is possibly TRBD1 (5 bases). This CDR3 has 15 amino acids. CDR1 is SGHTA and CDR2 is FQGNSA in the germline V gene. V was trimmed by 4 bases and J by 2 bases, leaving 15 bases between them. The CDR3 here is CASSSDSGFAYEQYF. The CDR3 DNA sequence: TGTGCCAGCAGCTCCGATTCAGGGTTCGCCTACGAGCAGTACTTC.

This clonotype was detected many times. CDR3 coding DNA: TGTGCCAGCACCGGACAGGGACACTATGGCTACACCTTC. Protein: CASTGQGHYGYTF. The chain recombines TRBV5-8 with TRBJ1-2; 8 bases match TRBD1. The CDR3 runs 13 residues. Germline CDR1 reads SGHTS; CDR2 reads YDEGEE. The V gene end was trimmed by 6 bases and the J gene end by 3 bases; junction bases not matched to a gene: 4.

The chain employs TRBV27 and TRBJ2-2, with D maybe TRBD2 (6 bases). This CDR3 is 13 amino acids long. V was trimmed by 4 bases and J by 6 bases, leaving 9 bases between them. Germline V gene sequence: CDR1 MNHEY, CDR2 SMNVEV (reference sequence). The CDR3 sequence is CASSSGEAGELFF. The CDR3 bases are TGTGCCAGCAGTTCGGGAGAGGCCGGGGAGCTGTTTTTT.

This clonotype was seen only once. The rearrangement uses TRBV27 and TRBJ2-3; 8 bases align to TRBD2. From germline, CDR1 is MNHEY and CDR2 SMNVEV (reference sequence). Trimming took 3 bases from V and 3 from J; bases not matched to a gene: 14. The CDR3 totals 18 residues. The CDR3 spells CASSFLGGRSWGTDTQYF. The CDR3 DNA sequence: TGTGCCAGCAGTTTTCTCGGCGGGAGGTCTTGGGGAACAGATACGCAGTATTTT.

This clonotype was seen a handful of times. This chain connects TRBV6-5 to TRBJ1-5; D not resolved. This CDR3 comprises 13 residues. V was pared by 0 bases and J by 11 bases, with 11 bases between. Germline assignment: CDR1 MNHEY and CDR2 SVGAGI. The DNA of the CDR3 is TGTGCCAGCAGTTACTCCCAGGCCTCTTCCCAGCATTTT. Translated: CASSYSQASSQHF.

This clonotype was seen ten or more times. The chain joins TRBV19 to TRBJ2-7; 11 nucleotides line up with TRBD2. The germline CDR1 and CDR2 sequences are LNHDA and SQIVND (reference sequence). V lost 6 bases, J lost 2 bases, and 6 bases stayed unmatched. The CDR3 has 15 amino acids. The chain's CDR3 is CASSTQTSGAYEQYF. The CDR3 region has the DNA TGTGCCAGTAGCACCCAGACTAGCGGGGCCTACGAGCAGTACTTC.

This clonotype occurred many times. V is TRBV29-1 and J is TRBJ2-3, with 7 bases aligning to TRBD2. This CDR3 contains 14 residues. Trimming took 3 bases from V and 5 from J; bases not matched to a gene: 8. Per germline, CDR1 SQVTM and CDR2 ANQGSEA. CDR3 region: CSVDEGGPGDTQYF. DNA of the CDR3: TGCAGCGTTGACGAGGGAGGGCCGGGAGATACGCAGTATTTT.

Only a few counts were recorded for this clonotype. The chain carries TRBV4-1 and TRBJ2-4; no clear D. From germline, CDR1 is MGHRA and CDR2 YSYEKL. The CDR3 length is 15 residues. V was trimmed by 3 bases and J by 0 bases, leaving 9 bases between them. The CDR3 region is CASSQESPAKNIQYF. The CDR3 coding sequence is TGCGCCAGCAGCCAGGAGAGCCCAGCCAAAAACATTCAGTACTTC.

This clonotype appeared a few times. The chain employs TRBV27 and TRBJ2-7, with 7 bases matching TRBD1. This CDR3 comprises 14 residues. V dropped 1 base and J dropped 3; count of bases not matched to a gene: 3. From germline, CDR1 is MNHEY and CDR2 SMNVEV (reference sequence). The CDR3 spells CASSLFGQVYEQYF. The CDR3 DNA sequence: TGTGCCAGCAGTTTATTCGGACAGGTCTACGAGCAGTACTTC.

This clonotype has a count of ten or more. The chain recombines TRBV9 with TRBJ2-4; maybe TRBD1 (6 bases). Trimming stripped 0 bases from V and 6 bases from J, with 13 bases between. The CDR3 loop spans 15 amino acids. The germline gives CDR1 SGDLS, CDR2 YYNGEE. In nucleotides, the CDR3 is TGTGCCAGCAGCGTAGGGACAGCCACCTTAAACATTCAGTACTTC. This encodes CASSVGTATLNIQYF.